A single sample gave rise to the 29 T cell receptor beta chains below, sequenced in a study of blood T cells in healthy people across ages. The second PCR ran 7 to 11 cycles with a sample-barcoded 5' primer and J-beta primers. TCRdb redid the calling of the 5' RACE reads with MiXCR, one entry per CDR3 protein. Of about 570,000 distinct CDR3 sequences in the sample, approximately 27% are singletons; the top ten hold 18%. The sample comprised blood. The receptors come from a woman in her seventies in good health.

The chain links TRBV6-2 or TRBV6-3 to TRBJ1-6; D is perhaps TRBD1 (5 bases). Germline CDR1 MNHEY, CDR2 SVGEGT. CDR3 length: 14 residues. V was pared by 0 bases and J by 5 bases, with 5 bases between. This chain's CDR3 is CASSYSGDNSPLHF. The CDR3 nucleotides are TGTGCCAGCAGTTACTCGGGGGATAATTCACCCCTCCACTTT.

This clonotype turned up a few times. V usage is TRBV27 and J usage is TRBJ1-3; possibly TRBD1 for D (5 bases). The CDR3 consists of 17 residues. Germline values: CDR1 MNHEY, CDR2 SMNVEV (reference sequence). Trimming cost V 0 bases and J 0 bases, with 12 bases left between them. The CDR3 DNA sequence: TGTGCCAGCAGTTTATCATTCCAGGGTTCCTCTGGAAACACCATATATTTT. Its translation is CASSLSFQGSSGNTIYF.

This clonotype was counted between two and nine times. The gene calls are TRBV12-3 or TRBV12-4 and TRBJ2-5; D remains unclear. TRBJ2-7 matches the DNA end more closely, so the J call is doubtful. This CDR3 region has 14 residues. CDR3 bases: TGTGCCAGCAGTTTAGTTGCAGAGTCCTACGAGCAGTACTTC. Translated, it gives CASSLVAESYEQYF.

This clonotype was detected only a few times. This chain joins TRBV4-3 and TRBJ2-5; D is tentatively TRBD1 or TRBD2 (5 bases each). Looked up from germline, CDR1 is LGHNA and CDR2 is YSLEER. The CDR3 contains 15 residues. Trimming took 4 bases from V and 5 from J, leaving 17 bases between them. The CDR3 nucleotides are TGCGCCAGCAGCCCCGGGACCACCTTGAGGGAGACCCAGTACTTC. It encodes CASSPGTTLRETQYF.

The rearrangement links TRBV29-1 to TRBJ2-5; the D gene is possibly TRBD1 (5 bases). This CDR3 has 12 amino acids. The V end lost 7 bases, the J end lost 1 base, and 10 bases lay between the germline ends. Per the germline V gene, CDR1 is SQVTM and CDR2 is ANQGSEA. The CDR3 region has the DNA TGCAGCGCTTATGACAGCCAAGAGACCCAGTACTTC. Its protein product is CSAYDSQETQYF.

The CDR3 DNA sequence: TGCAGTGGGCAGCAATTATACGAGCAGTACTTC. Translated, it gives CSGQQLYEQYF. This chain uses TRBV20-1 with TRBJ2-7; D unresolved. Germline V gives CDR1 DFQATT, CDR2 SNEGSKA (reference sequence). This CDR3 spans 11 amino acids. V was clipped by 7 bases and J by 4 bases, with 11 bases between them.

This rearrangement joins TRBV4-1 to TRBJ1-4; D unresolved. The CDR3 runs 15 residues. V dropped 0 bases and J dropped 6 bases, with 11 bases sitting between them. Germline CDR1 MGHRA, CDR2 YSYEKL. Here the CDR3 reads CASSQEAERDEKLFF. The CDR3, as DNA: TGCGCCAGCAGCCAAGAAGCGGAAAGGGATGAAAAACTGTTTTTT.

A few counts support this clonotype. This chain connects TRBV4-2 to TRBJ1-1; 12 nucleotides agree with TRBD1. Germline assignment: CDR1 LGHNA and CDR2 YNFKEQ. The V gene end was trimmed by 6 bases and the J gene end by 10 bases; junction bases not matched to a gene: 15. This CDR3 has 16 residues. CDR3 bases: TGTGCCAGCAGGGCCGGGGGACAGGGGGCGCAGGGTTCAGCTTTCTTT. Its translation: CASRAGGQGAQGSAFF.

This sequence joins TRBV28 and TRBJ1-2; 9 nucleotides line up with TRBD1. Germline V gene lookup returns CDR1 MDHEN and CDR2 SYDVKM. The J segment lost 1 base and the V segment lost 4 bases, leaving 4 bases of the junction unmatched. CDR3 length equals 15 residues. The CDR3 nucleotides read TGTGCCAGCAGTTCCCCGACAGGGGGTAACTATGGCTACACCTTC. Its translation: CASSSPTGGNYGYTF.

There are a few counts of this clonotype. The V gene is TRBV6-2 or TRBV6-3, the J gene TRBJ2-3, with D unresolved. V was shortened by 5 bases and J by 3 bases, with 15 bases between the two germline ends. The CDR3 consists of 15 residues. Germline loops: CDR1 MNHEY, CDR2 SVGEGT. CDR3 sequence: CASSSPATQTDTQYF. The CDR3 DNA follows: TGTGCCAGCAGTAGCCCCGCGACGCAGACAGATACGCAGTATTTT.

The CDR3 nucleotides read TGTGCCGCAGGGGGGGCAGAAGAGACCCAGTACTTC. Encoded protein: CAAGGAEETQYF. The chain employs TRBV10-3 and TRBJ2-7; TRBD1 or TRBD2 may be the D gene (7 bases each). The end of the DNA aligns better with TRBJ2-5, so the J call may be wrong. Germline V CDR1 and CDR2: ENHRY, SYGVKD. This CDR3 has 12 residues.

There are a few counts of this clonotype. The chain uses TRBV20-1 and TRBJ1-1, with D possibly TRBD1 on 5 matching bases. The CDR3 is made up of 13 amino acids. Germline assignment: CDR1 DFQATT and CDR2 SNEGSKA (reference sequence). The V end was cut by 2 bases, the J end by 6 bases, with 13 bases between. The CDR3 coding sequence is TGCAGTGCTAGATCGGGGGGGGACCCTGAAGCTTTCTTT. This codes for CSARSGGDPEAFF.

The sample holds a few counts of this clonotype. This chain uses TRBV2 with TRBJ2-5; the D is unclear. The DNA end lines up better with TRBJ2-7; the J call may be wrong. This CDR3 has 14 amino acids. From germline, CDR1 is SNHLY and CDR2 FYNNEI. The CDR3 here is CASSDWVGTYEQYF. The CDR3 nucleotides are TGTGCCAGCAGTGATTGGGTGGGGACCTACGAGCAGTACTTC.

The chain couples TRBV9 to TRBJ2-5; TRBD1 or TRBD2 may be the D gene (5 bases each). The CDR3 totals 13 residues. Trimming removed 4 bases from V and 4 bases from J, with 11 bases in between. Germline-derived CDR1 and CDR2 are SGDLS and YYNGEE. The CDR3: CASSMGVGETQYF. CDR3 in DNA: TGTGCCAGCAGCATGGGGGTGGGAGAGACCCAGTACTTC.

This chain connects TRBV7-9 to TRBJ1-3, with D perhaps TRBD1 (5 bases). This CDR3 contains 16 residues. The V and J ends lost 5 bases and 4 bases respectively, with 18 bases between them. Germline V lookup: CDR1 SEHNR, CDR2 FQNEAQ (reference sequence). Here the CDR3 DNA reads TGTGCCAGCAGCCTGCGGGACCCCGATCTAGGAAACACCATATATTTT. Its translation is CASSLRDPDLGNTIYF.

This chain joins TRBV29-1 and TRBJ2-5; the match to TRBD2 covers 7 bases. The CDR3 loop spans 13 amino acids. Germline V gives CDR1 SQVTM, CDR2 ANQGSEA. Trimming removed 1 base from V and 5 bases from J; junction bases left unmatched: 4. The CDR3 reads CSVEGGGGETQYF. CDR3 sequence (DNA): TGCAGCGTTGAAGGCGGGGGAGGGGAGACCCAGTACTTC.

The chain links TRBV5-1 to TRBJ2-5, with TRBD2 identical over 9 bases. Germline trimming cut 1 base from V and 0 bases from J; bases unmatched to any gene: 4. In germline, CDR1 is SGHRS, CDR2 YFSETQ. The CDR3 contains 16 residues. This CDR3 reads CASSLQASGDQETQYF. Written as DNA, the CDR3 is TGCGCCAGCAGCTTGCAGGCTAGCGGGGACCAAGAGACCCAGTACTTC.

This clonotype was detected a few times. The chain has TRBV29-1 and TRBJ1-1; 7 bases are a match to TRBD1. The CDR3 is 15 amino acids. J lost 6 bases, V lost 7 bases, and 17 bases had no gene match. Germline CDR1 SQVTM, CDR2 ANQGSEA. The CDR3 spells CSAQRSPGGEAEAFF. CDR3 nucleotide sequence: TGCAGCGCCCAGCGGTCCCCAGGGGGGGAGGCTGAAGCTTTCTTT.

The V gene is TRBV9, the J gene TRBJ1-2; the match to TRBD1 covers 10 bases. With 3 bases clipped from V and 5 bases from J, the junction kept 4 bases outside the gene matches. There are 14 residues in the CDR3. Germline V CDR1 and CDR2: SGDLS, YYNGEE. The CDR3 bases are TGTGCCAGCAGCGACCCGGGACAGGGGTATGGCTACACCTTC. This translates into CASSDPGQGYGYTF.

This clonotype was recorded a few times. The V gene is TRBV5-1, the J gene TRBJ2-1; D remains ambiguous. With 0 bases removed from V and 8 bases from J, the gap between germline ends came to 9 bases. Germline V gene lookup returns CDR1 SGHRS and CDR2 YFSETQ. The CDR3 loop spans 13 amino acids. CDR3 sequence reads: CASSLVFGDEQFF. The CDR3 DNA reads as TGCGCCAGCAGCTTGGTCTTCGGAGATGAGCAGTTCTTC.

This clonotype was recorded a few times. The chain employs TRBV19 and TRBJ2-3; perhaps TRBD1 as D (6 bases). V lost 1 base and J lost 5, with 22 bases in between. The germline V gene encodes CDR1 LNHDA and CDR2 SQIVND (reference sequence). This CDR3 has 18 residues. The CDR3: CASSIGPFLLRGIDTQYF. CDR3 nucleotides: TGTGCCAGTAGTATAGGCCCCTTTCTATTGAGGGGGATAGATACGCAGTATTTT. The full variable domain, its missing parts supplied by reference TRBV19 and TRBJ2-3, is DGGITQSPKYLFRKEGQNVTLSCEQNLNHDAMYWYRQDPGQGLRLIYYSQIVNDFQKGDIAEGYSVSREKKESFPLTVTSAQKNPTAFYLCASSIGPFLLRGIDTQYFGPGTRLTVL.

This clonotype has more than one count but fewer than ten. CDR3 sequence (DNA): TGTGCCAGCAGTCTCCTAGCGGGAGGTGGCGGGGAGCAGTACTTC. Protein: CASSLLAGGGGEQYF. This sequence joins TRBV6-6 and TRBJ2-7, with TRBD2 matching 11 bases. Germline V lookup: CDR1 MNHNY, CDR2 SVGAGI (reference sequence). The CDR3 loop spans 15 amino acids. V lost 5 bases and J lost 7; bases outside the gene matches: 10.

This clonotype has only a few counts. The chain recombines TRBV9 with TRBJ2-7; 8 positions match TRBD1. J lost 2 bases, V lost 3 bases, and 4 bases had no gene match. The germline CDR1 and CDR2 sequences are SGDLS and YYNGEE. The CDR3 runs to 14 residues. CDR3 loop: CASSAGTGTYEQYF. The CDR3, as DNA: TGTGCCAGCAGCGCCGGGACAGGAACCTACGAGCAGTACTTC.

The sample holds a few counts of this clonotype. The CDR3 protein is CASSLIGTGYNEQFF. For the CDR3, the DNA is TGTGCCAGCAGTTTAATAGGGACAGGATACAATGAGCAGTTCTTC. The rearrangement joins TRBV27 to TRBJ2-1; 8 bases fit TRBD1. The germline V gene has CDR1 MNHEY and CDR2 SMNVEV (reference sequence). The CDR3 loop spans 15 amino acids. V was clipped by 2 bases and J by 4 bases; unmatched bases: 4.

This clonotype was counted once. The chain recombines TRBV7-2 with TRBJ2-1; the D is unclear. CDR3 length: 14 residues. The germline V gene encodes CDR1 SGHTA and CDR2 FQGNSA. V lost 6 bases and J 0 bases, leaving 9 bases between the germline ends. CDR3 sequence reads: CASSGQFSYNEQFF. The CDR3 DNA sequence: TGTGCCAGCAGTGGCCAGTTCTCCTACAATGAGCAGTTCTTC.

This clonotype was observed a handful of times. This rearrangement joins TRBV5-1 to TRBJ2-2, with D possibly TRBD1 on 6 matching bases. There are 14 residues in the CDR3. V dropped 6 bases and J dropped 2 bases, with 11 bases sitting between them. The V gene's germline CDR1 is SGHRS and CDR2 YFSETQ. The CDR3 bases are TGCGCCAGCAACAGGGACCTCAACACCGGGGAGCTGTTTTTT. This codes for CASNRDLNTGELFF.

This clonotype was found a few times. CDR3 sequence (DNA): TGCAGCGTTGGGGGGCTCGGAGGTGAAAAACTGTTTTTT. This translates into CSVGGLGGEKLFF. The chain couples TRBV29-1 to TRBJ1-4; D is perhaps TRBD1 (6 bases). V lost 4 bases to trimming and J lost 7 bases, with 13 bases between them. CDR3 length equals 13 residues. Germline V gene lookup returns CDR1 SQVTM and CDR2 ANQGSEA. The complete variable domain, with remaining parts taken from reference TRBV29-1 and TRBJ1-4, reads SAVISQKPSRDICQRGTSLTIQCQVDSQVTMMFWYRQQPGQSLTLIATANQGSEATYESGFVIDKFPISRPNLTFSTLTVSNMSPEDSSIYLCSVGGLGGEKLFFGSGTQLSVL.

At least ten counts were recorded for this clonotype. The chain combines TRBV7-9 with TRBJ1-2; 8 bases fit TRBD1. Germline CDR1 and CDR2: SEHNR and FQNEAQ (reference sequence). The CDR3 is made up of 15 amino acids. V was pared by 3 bases and J by 1 base, with 4 bases of the junction left unmatched. The DNA for the CDR3 is TGTGCCAGCAGCTTCGGACAGGGTTTTAACTATGGCTACACCTTC. Translation gives CASSFGQGFNYGYTF.

CDR3 loop: CASSLKDRDLLREQYF. As DNA, the CDR3 is TGTGCCAGCAGCTTGAAGGACAGGGATTTACTACGCGAGCAGTACTTC. This chain links TRBV5-6 with TRBJ2-5; 8 bases line up with TRBD1. The J call may be wrong; the DNA end is better matched by TRBJ2-7. Germline CDR1 is SGHDT and CDR2 is YYEEEE. The CDR3 contains 16 residues.